Following are 20 T cell receptor beta chains from one sample sequenced in a study of cytomegalovirus exposure and HLA in healthy donors. The PCR made use of 60 Vbeta and 13 Jbeta primers. Generated by immunoSEQ multiplex PCR, the TCRdb table keeps only in-frame clones and is missing some. The table has around 85,000 clones, more than 70% seen once. What was sequenced was PBMCs. The receptors were gathered from a man between 60 and 75 years old in good health and CMV-seronegative.

The chain has TRBV2 and TRBJ1-2, with TRBD1 matching 7 bases. This CDR3 is 14 amino acids long. Trimming removed 5 bases from V and 5 bases from J; junction bases left unmatched: 8. Per the germline V gene, CDR1 is SNHLY and CDR2 is FYNNEI. The CDR3 sequence: CASSTDRVGYGYTF. The CDR3 region has the DNA TGTGCCAGCAGTACCGACAGGGTAGGGTATGGCTACACCTTC.

Note on this clone: The sample carries other DNA sequences with the same CDR3. The chain is built from TRBV6-6 and TRBJ2-2; TRBD1 agrees at 8 bases. Germline trimming cut 2 bases from V and 1 base from J; bases unmatched to any gene: 3. This CDR3 has 16 residues. Germline lookup yields CDR1 MNHNY and CDR2 SVGAGI (reference sequence). The CDR3 DNA reads TGTGCCAGCAGTTACCCCAGGGGGCAGAACACCGGGGAGCTGTTTTTT. Translated: CASSYPRGQNTGELFF.

This clone is a singleton in its sample. The CDR3 loop reads CASAWGQNNEKLFF. The CDR3 region has the DNA TGTGCCAGCGCCTGGGGACAGAATAATGAAAAACTGTTTTTT. This chain links TRBV6-5 with TRBJ1-4, with 7 bases lining up with TRBD1. V was clipped by 8 bases and J by 4 bases; unmatched bases: 7. The CDR3 consists of 14 residues. From germline, CDR1 is MNHEY and CDR2 SVGAGI.

The J gene is TRBJ1-3, the V gene TRBV6-6; D call uncertain. The CDR3 has 14 residues. Germline V CDR1 and CDR2: MNHNY, SVGAGI (reference sequence). V lost 2 bases and J lost 0, with 5 bases in between. CDR3 nucleotide sequence: TGTGCCAGCAGTTACGTAGTCTCTGGAAACACCATATATTTT. Protein product: CASSYVVSGNTIYF.

The chain couples TRBV19 to TRBJ1-5, with TRBD1 as a possible D gene (6 bases). The CDR3 runs to 14 residues. The V end was cut by 1 base, the J end by 7 bases, with 11 bases between. The germline CDR1 and CDR2 sequences are LNHDA and SQIVND (reference sequence). The CDR3 DNA follows: TGTGCCAGTAGTATAGGCACAGGGCCCCAGCCCCAGCATTTT. Translating gives CASSIGTGPQPQHF.

The V gene is TRBV27, the J gene TRBJ2-3, with 8 bases identical to TRBD2. With V trimmed by 5 bases and J by 0 bases, 7 bases remained unmatched. CDR1 is MNHEY, CDR2 SMNVEV, per germline (reference sequence). The CDR3 sequence is 16 residues long. CDR3 DNA: TGTGCCAGCAGTCGAGCGGGGGCCTTTAGCACAGATACGCAGTATTTT. Protein product: CASSRAGAFSTDTQYF.

V gene TRBV18 combines with J gene TRBJ2-7; D uncertain. Trimming took off 4 bases at V and 1 base at J, with 14 bases between the two ends. Germline CDR1 is KGHSH and CDR2 is LQKENI. The length of the CDR3 is 15 residues. The CDR3 nucleotides are TGTGCCAGCTCACTTTTCGGTCAGGAATCCTACGAGCAGTACTTC. This codes for CASSLFGQESYEQYF. The full variable domain, completed using reference TRBV18 and TRBJ2-7, is NAGVMQNPRHLVRRRGQEARLRCSPMKGHSHVYWYRQLPEEGLKFMVYLQKENIIDESGMPKERFSAEFPKEGPSILRIQQVVRGDSAAYFCASSLFGQESYEQYFGPGTRLTVT.

V and J are TRBV19 and TRBJ2-6; tentatively, D is TRBD1 (5 bases). The germline V gene encodes CDR1 LNHDA and CDR2 SQIVND (reference sequence). Trimming took 6 bases from V and 0 from J, leaving 12 bases between them. This CDR3 contains 16 residues. CDR3 protein: CASSILGHSGANVLTF. CDR3 coding DNA: TGTGCCAGTAGCATACTGGGGCACTCTGGGGCCAACGTCCTGACTTTC.

This clone appeared a few times. The V gene is TRBV4-1, the J gene TRBJ1-2; weak D call: TRBD1 (5 bases). Trimming cost V 0 bases and J 2 bases, with 13 bases left between them. The CDR3 is made up of 16 amino acids. In germline, CDR1 is MGHRA, CDR2 YSYEKL. CDR3 sequence: CASSQDRTTGNYGYTF. CDR3 coding DNA: TGCGCCAGCAGCCAAGATAGGACAACTGGAAACTATGGCTACACCTTC.

Notes on this clone: One junction end disagrees with the germline gene, perhaps due to a read error. The chain carries TRBV10-3 and TRBJ2-7; 9 bases align to TRBD1. Germline V gene sequence: CDR1 ENHRY, CDR2 SYGVKD. This CDR3 region has 15 residues. CDR3 sequence reads: CASSYSKDRGNEQYF. CDR3 DNA sequence: TGTGCCAGCAGTTACTCGAAGGACAGGGGTAACGAGCAGTACTTC.

The CDR3 DNA sequence: TGTGCCAGCAGCCCCCTGCGGGGGGTGAGCAATCAGCCCCAGCATTTT. This codes for CASSPLRGVSNQPQHF. V and J are TRBV5-8 and TRBJ1-5; possible D gene TRBD1, 5 bases. Trimming removed 4 bases from V and 1 base from J, with 15 bases in between. The CDR3 loop spans 16 amino acids. Germline loops: CDR1 SGHTS, CDR2 YDEGEE.

The chain recombines TRBV4-2 with TRBJ1-4; 7 bases map to TRBD1. After removal of 7 bases from V and 2 bases from J, the junction contained 7 bases not matched to a gene. Germline V CDR1 and CDR2: LGHNA, YNFKEQ. This CDR3 spans 15 amino acids. CDR3 sequence (DNA): TGTGCCAGCAATGTCAGACAGGGCACTAATGAAAAACTGTTTTTT. It translates to CASNVRQGTNEKLFF.

The chain recombines TRBV6-5 with TRBJ1-1, with no clear D. CDR1 and CDR2 from the germline V gene are MNHEY and SVGAGI. The CDR3 covers 13 residues. Trimming took off 10 bases at V and 1 base at J, with 13 bases between the two ends. The CDR3 sequence: CATSVAPNTEAFF. The CDR3, as DNA: TGTGCCACCTCCGTCGCGCCGAACACTGAAGCTTTCTTT.

The rearrangement uses TRBV7-9 and TRBJ1-2, with TRBD1 matching 9 bases. This CDR3 comprises 14 residues. Trimming cost V 3 bases and J 8 bases; bases outside gene matches: 7. The V gene's germline CDR1 is SEHNR and CDR2 FQNEAQ (reference sequence). In DNA, the CDR3 is TGTGCCAGCAGCTTTACAGGGGGCGCAGAGGGCTACACCTTC. This translates into CASSFTGGAEGYTF.

CDR3 DNA sequence: TGTGCCAGCAGCTCCGGGACAGTGGTATCCGAGCAGTACTTC. Translating gives CASSSGTVVSEQYF. The chain is built from TRBV28 and TRBJ2-7, with 7 bases identical to TRBD1. The trim removed 6 bases at V and 6 bases at J, leaving 11 bases unmatched. Germline CDR1 reads MDHEN; CDR2 reads SYDVKM. The CDR3 runs 14 residues.

This clone showed up just a few times. The V gene is TRBV6-5, the J gene TRBJ1-1, with D hard to call. V lost 0 bases, J lost 5 bases, and 13 bases lay in between. Germline V CDR1 and CDR2: MNHEY, SVGAGI. The CDR3 covers 15 residues. The CDR3 here is CASSYSNEGWTEAFF. CDR3 bases: TGTGCCAGCAGTTACTCCAATGAGGGATGGACTGAAGCTTTCTTT.

V usage is TRBV14 and J usage is TRBJ2-1, with 9 bases matching TRBD2. The germline gives CDR1 SGHDN, CDR2 FVKESK. V trimming: 3 bases; J trimming: 9 bases; junction bases outside the gene matches: 12. This CDR3 spans 16 amino acids. The CDR3, as DNA: TGTGCCAGCAGCCACTTTTTGGGGCGGGGGGGCGGTGAGCAGTTCTTC. Amino acid sequence: CASSHFLGRGGGEQFF.

The chain joins TRBV4-2 to TRBJ2-5; 9 nucleotides align to TRBD2. CDR1 is LGHNA and CDR2 is YNFKEQ in the germline V gene. The CDR3 totals 14 residues. J gave up 7 bases and V 2 bases, and 5 bases lay outside the gene matches. Here the CDR3 reads CASSQPSGEGTQYF. The CDR3 DNA reads as TGTGCCAGCAGCCAACCTAGCGGGGAGGGGACCCAGTACTTC.

The chain joins TRBV27 to TRBJ1-4; 8 nucleotides align to TRBD1. Germline-derived CDR1 and CDR2 are MNHEY and SMNVEV (reference sequence). Trimming took 5 bases from V and 4 from J; bases not matched to a gene: 6. The CDR3 sequence is 15 residues long. The CDR3 here is CASSRPGTGNEKLFF. Written as DNA, the CDR3 is TGTGCCAGCAGTCGCCCCGGGACAGGTAATGAAAAACTGTTTTTT. The variable domain in full, completed from reference TRBV27 and TRBJ1-4, reads EAQVTQNPRYLITVTGKKLTVTCSQNMNHEYMSWYRQDPGLGLRQIYYSMNVEVTDKGDVPEGYKVSRKEKRNFPLILESPSPNQTSLYFCASSRPGTGNEKLFFGSGTQLSVL.

This clone was observed a handful of times. V usage is TRBV6-5 and J usage is TRBJ2-7; D perhaps matches TRBD1 (5 bases). Germline V lookup: CDR1 MNHEY, CDR2 SVGAGI. There are 15 residues in the CDR3. The V end was cut by 5 bases, the J end by 0 bases, with 14 bases between. The CDR3 sequence is CASSLYRPSSYEQYF. The CDR3 DNA reads TGTGCCAGCAGTCTCTACAGGCCCAGCTCCTACGAGCAGTACTTC.